This is a list of T cell receptor beta chains from one sample in a study of shared T cell receptors in the human thymus. The repertoire was sequenced with immunoSEQ multiplex PCR; TCRdb's copy has only in-frame clones and lacks some. This sample has some 760,000 clones, with around 85% found just once. These data also formed part of another study, on human thymus T cells.

The sequenced sample was thymocytes. The receptors were sampled from a girl under three years old with a congenital heart defect. The conserved cysteine and the conserved F or W are not part of the CDR3 here.

j_call | cdr3_length | v_call | cdr3_aa
TRBJ2-1 | 11 | TRBV13 | ASSPPRYNEQF
TRBJ1-6 | 10 | TRBV19 | ASTGNDSPLH
TRBJ1-2 | 9 | TRBV6-1 | ASSVSYGYT
. | 12 | TRBV10-3 | AISEWDRGLEQY
TRBJ2-1 | 16 | TRBV15 | ATSSFSRQGAKYNEQF
TRBJ2-7 | 16 | TRBV11-2 | ASSLETNRGPLNYEQY
TRBJ1-4 | 12 | TRBV14 | ASSQRGQGEKLF
TRBJ2-3 | 12 | TRBV7-3 | ASSSYGATDTQY
TRBJ1-2 | 10 | TRBV7-9 | ASSSRGAGYT
TRBJ1-5 | 11 | TRBV28 | ASRRGEVQPQH
TRBJ1-6 | 11 | TRBV6-5 | ASNRGRGTPLH
TRBJ1-4 | 11 | TRBV27 | ASSGSENEKLF
TRBJ2-1 | 16 | TRBV11-2 | ASSSRTSGGSIYNEQF
TRBJ1-3 | 11 | TRBV2 | ASMEIRGNTIY
TRBJ1-2 | 11 | TRBV28 | ASSSGQGGCYT
TRBJ2-7 | 12 | TRBV30 | AWSNPGQSYEQY
TRBJ2-7 | 12 | TRBV5-1 | ASSLDPGEFEQY
TRBJ2-1 | 12 | TRBV2 | ASSPGTNYNEQF
TRBJ1-1 | 19 | TRBV9 | ASSVEAQGGGANGGGTEAF
TRBJ2-3 | 14 | TRBV14 | ASSQIQGRGWDTQY
TRBJ1-1 | 11 | TRBV7-7 | ATRTGGGTEAF
TRBJ1-1 | 15 | TRBV11-3 | ASSQPDRGLSSTEAF
TRBJ1-1 | 15 | TRBV2 | ASSPGTGRTRTTEAF
TRBJ1-5 | 13 | TRBV27 | ASSPPGDLDQPQH
TRBJ2-1 | 11 | TRBV5-4 | ASSDRVYNEQF
TRBJ2-7 | 13 | TRBV10-3 | AISELRGGSYEQY
TRBJ2-3 | 14 | TRBV15 | ATSSRTSGSTDTQY
TRBJ2-7 | 12 | TRBV6-6 | ASNTVRGSYEQY
TRBJ2-1 | 12 | TRBV7-7 | ASSPLAVYNEQF
TRBJ1-1 | 14 | TRBV10-1 | ASNPKTHRAPTEAF
TRBJ2-7 | 14 | TRBV4-1 | ASSQAPASSSYEQY
TRBJ1-1 | 12 | TRBV7-9 | ASSLRGMNTEAF
TRBJ1-5 | 15 | TRBV28 | ASSRGGRVGFNQPQH
TRBJ1-5 | 13 | TRBV7-2 | ASSGGTVRGQPQH
TRBJ2-1 | 9 | TRBV19 | ASRWTDEQF
TRBJ1-2 | 13 | TRBV6-1 | ASRDRGATNYGYT
TRBJ2-3 | 18 | TRBV4-1 | ASTQGRRDGFPFSTDTQY
TRBJ2-5 | 16 | TRBV7-2 | ASSLLWLASGDQETQY
TRBJ1-2 | 13 | TRBV19 | ASLPRRTGEYGYT
TRBJ2-1 | 20 | TRBV28 | ASSRGREMAGVGRSSYNEQF
TRBJ2-2 | 15 | TRBV28 | ASTVGSGHWESGELF
TRBJ2-7 | 15 | TRBV7-2 | ASSLGERTDRASEQY
TRBJ2-3 | 16 | TRBV28 | ASTWGLEGWVRTDTQY
TRBJ1-1 | 14 | TRBV11-2 | ASSLARGRLNTEAF
TRBJ2-7 | 11 | TRBV2 | ASSGQVAYEQY
TRBJ1-4 | 12 | TRBV29-1 | SVEVGGGSEKLF
TRBJ1-2 | 10 | TRBV18 | ASSNRDYGYT
TRBJ1-1 | 12 | TRBV5-4 | ASSSLTGGEEAF
TRBJ2-3 | 15 | TRBV25-1 | ASSGRSLAGGTDTQY
TRBJ2-1 | 13 | TRBV7-9 | ASSNSSNSYNEQF
TRBJ2-1 | 17 | TRBV4-3 | ASSQQGTSGAPPYNEQF